This T cell receptor (beta chain) was identified in a study of T-cell reconstitution after alpha-beta-depleted transplantation in children. This CDR3 contains 11 residues. Trimming shortened V by 3 bases and J by 8 bases, and 7 bases separated the two germline ends. CDR1 and CDR2 from the germline V gene are GTSNPN and SVGIG (reference sequence). Unique molecular identifiers were built into the TCRbeta library. MiXCR, run by TCRdb on the PCR reads, gives a single entry per CDR3 protein. The sample includes 210,000 or so distinct CDR3 sequences, roughly 10% of them seen just once. The source material was PBMCs from the stem cell graft donor, sampled from the stem cell graft. The chain couples TRBV30 to TRBJ1-4, with D uncertain. The TCR was taken from a human donor who donated a stem cell graft to a child with acute lymphoblastic leukemia. The CDR3 region has the DNA TGTGCCTGGAGGGGTCCGGAAAAACTGTTTTTT. Encoded protein: CAWRGPEKLFF.